The rows below give T cell receptor beta chains drawn from one sample of a study of cytomegalovirus exposure and HLA in healthy donors. Only in-frame clones appear in the TCRdb table, and some are missing; sequencing was by immunoSEQ multiplex PCR. The sample carries over 150,000 clones, around 77% recorded once. The source material was PBMCs. These receptors all come from a woman in her 30s in good health and CMV-seronegative. The CDR3 runs from the conserved cysteine through the conserved F or W. The size entry is marked missing in some rows and otherwise reads once, few, many or a size class.

TRBV9,-,TRBJ1-2,CASSVATGTYGYTF
TRBV9,-,TRBJ1-2,CASSVVGGGGYTF
TRBV5-1,-,TRBJ1-1,CASSVEQGARTEAFF
TRBV5-4,-,TRBJ1-2,CASSGTVDYGYTF
TRBV7-3,-,TRBJ1-6,CASSEGGFGSPLHF
TRBV15,-,TRBJ2-2,CATSRVYEPGELFF
TRBV5-6,-,TRBJ2-3,CASSPEPSTDTQYF
TRBV7-9,-,TRBJ1-1,CASSFRVGGTEAFF
TRBV19,-,TRBJ1-6,CASSQQTHSPLHF
TRBV27,-,TRBJ1-1,CASSLSMNTEAFF
TRBV30,-,TRBJ1-2,CAWSGRGPLGYGYTF
TRBV28,-,TRBJ2-7,CASSGRPYSYEQYF
TRBV6-1,-,TRBJ2-5,CASRVAGPDGTQYF
TRBV19,-,TRBJ1-1,CASSTQQGRGEAFF
TRBV18,-,TRBJ2-3,CASSLGADTQYF
TRBV5-1,-,TRBJ1-5,CASSLAGQGHQPQHF
TRBV28,-,TRBJ2-7,CASSLMTGRRDEQYF
TRBV5-1,medium-sized,TRBJ1-2,CASSPSANYGYTF
TRBV27,once,TRBJ1-2,CASSEGGGTGNYGYTF
TRBV18,-,TRBJ2-7,CASSTTGGPYEQYF
TRBV5-1,-,TRBJ2-7,CASGQQGAGYEQYF
TRBV28,-,TRBJ1-3,CASSLAAVNSGNTIYF
TRBV11-3,-,TRBJ2-3,CASSSWDTTDTQYF
TRBV27,-,TRBJ1-1,CASSYAGVDTEAFF
TRBV18,few,TRBJ1-1,CASSPDRVETEAFF
TRBV4-2,-,TRBJ2-1,CASSQAPGTSGISNNEQFF
TRBV5-1,-,TRBJ2-2,CASNDQGGADTGELFF
TRBV28,-,TRBJ2-7,CASSLQGLARHYEQYF
TRBV6-5,-,TRBJ2-2,CASSYSAGAFTGELFF
TRBV5-5,-,TRBJ1-1,CASSFGGTEAFF
TRBV15,-,TRBJ2-2,CATSRGGVGTGELFF
TRBV12-5,-,TRBJ2-7,CASGLATAGAWEQYF
TRBV4-1,-,TRBJ2-2,CASSQRLGQVPNTGELFF
TRBV6-5,-,TRBJ1-2,CASSYSTGGSYGYTF
TRBV30,-,TRBJ1-1,CAWTYPNTEAFF
TRBV5-1,-,TRBJ2-5,CASSLALAVYQETQYF
TRBV4-1,few,TRBJ1-4,CASSQVPMGEKLFF
TRBV6-6,-,TRBJ2-3,CASSHGVGFNTQYF
TRBV18,-,TRBJ2-7,CASSPPGGNSYEQYF
TRBV7-9,once,TRBJ1-1,CASSLSGVGTEAFF
TRBV7-9,few,TRBJ1-1,CASSSPSQGSGPNTEAFF
TRBV9,-,TRBJ1-1,CASSVVAGTDTEAFF
TRBV5-1,-,TRBJ1-2,CASSLGHGAENYGYTF
TRBV29-1,-,TRBJ2-1,CSVGYNEQFF
TRBV4-1,-,-,CASSQGTHEQYF
TRBV4-1,-,TRBJ2-5,CASSQVGAWPKGGTQYF
TRBV5-4,-,TRBJ2-2,CASSRTKNTGELLF
TRBV5-1,-,TRBJ1-2,CASSLSGTVYGYTF
TRBV7-9,-,TRBJ1-2,CASSLSGTPYGYTF
TRBV6-5,few,TRBJ1-1,CASRTTSGWVTEAFF
TRBV5-1,-,TRBJ2-3,CASSREGTQYF
TRBV6-6,few,TRBJ1-1,CASSFSGTGNTEAFF
TRBV7-9,-,TRBJ1-2,CASSFLMGGGNNYGYTF